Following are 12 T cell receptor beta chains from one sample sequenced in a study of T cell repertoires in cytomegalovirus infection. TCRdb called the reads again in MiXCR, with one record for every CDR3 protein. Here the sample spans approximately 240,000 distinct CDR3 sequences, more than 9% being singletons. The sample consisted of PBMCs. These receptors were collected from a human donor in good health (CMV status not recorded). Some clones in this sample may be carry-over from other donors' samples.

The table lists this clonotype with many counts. CDR3 bases: TGTGCCAGCAGCCCGGATTTAGTGGGGGAGCTGTTTTTT. It translates to CASSPDLVGELFF. The chain carries TRBV28 and TRBJ2-2; D is unclear. CDR1 is MDHEN and CDR2 is SYDVKM in the germline V gene. CDR3 size: 13 residues. Trimming pared 6 bases from V and 8 bases from J, leaving 13 bases between.

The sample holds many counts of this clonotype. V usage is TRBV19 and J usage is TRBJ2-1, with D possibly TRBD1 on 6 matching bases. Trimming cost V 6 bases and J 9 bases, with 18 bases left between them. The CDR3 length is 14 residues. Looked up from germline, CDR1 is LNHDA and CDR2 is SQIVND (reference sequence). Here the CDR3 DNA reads TGTGCCAGTAGCTTACGGGCTTTAGGGGGTGAGCAGTTCTTC. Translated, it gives CASSLRALGGEQFF.

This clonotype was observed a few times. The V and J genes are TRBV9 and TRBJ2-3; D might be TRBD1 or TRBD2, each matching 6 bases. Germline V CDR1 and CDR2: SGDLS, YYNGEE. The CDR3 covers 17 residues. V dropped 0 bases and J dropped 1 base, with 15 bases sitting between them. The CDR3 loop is CASSVVPGAWRTDTQYF. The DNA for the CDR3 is TGTGCCAGCAGCGTAGTCCCGGGGGCCTGGCGCACAGATACGCAGTATTTT. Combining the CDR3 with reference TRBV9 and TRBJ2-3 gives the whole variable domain DSGVTQTPKHLITATGQRVTLRCSPRSGDLSVYWYQQSLDQGLQFLIQYYNGEERAKGNILERFSAQQFPDLHSELNLSSLELGDSALYFCASSVVPGAWRTDTQYFGPGTRLTVL.

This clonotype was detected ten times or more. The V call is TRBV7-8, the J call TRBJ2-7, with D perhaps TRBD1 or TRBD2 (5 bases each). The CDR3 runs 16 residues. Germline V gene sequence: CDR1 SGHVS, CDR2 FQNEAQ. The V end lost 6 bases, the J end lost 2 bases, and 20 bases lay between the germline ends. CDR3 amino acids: CASRLLGRNRAYEQYF. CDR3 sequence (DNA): TGTGCCAGCAGACTCCTGGGACGGAACCGAGCCTACGAGCAGTACTTC.

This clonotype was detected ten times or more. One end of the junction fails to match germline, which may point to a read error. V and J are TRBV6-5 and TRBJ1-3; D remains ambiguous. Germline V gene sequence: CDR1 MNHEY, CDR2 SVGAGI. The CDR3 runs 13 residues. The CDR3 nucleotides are TGTGCCAGCAGTTACGATCGGGGAAGCACCATATATTTT. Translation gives CASSYDRGSTIYF.

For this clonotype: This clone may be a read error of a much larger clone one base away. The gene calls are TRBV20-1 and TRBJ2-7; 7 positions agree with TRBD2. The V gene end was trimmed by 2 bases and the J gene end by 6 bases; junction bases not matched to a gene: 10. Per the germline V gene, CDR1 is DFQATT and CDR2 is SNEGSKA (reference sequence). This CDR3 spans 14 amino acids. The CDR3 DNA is TGCAGTGCTAGACTAGCGGCCCGAGGGCCCGAGCAGTACTTC. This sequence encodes CSARLAARGPEQYF.

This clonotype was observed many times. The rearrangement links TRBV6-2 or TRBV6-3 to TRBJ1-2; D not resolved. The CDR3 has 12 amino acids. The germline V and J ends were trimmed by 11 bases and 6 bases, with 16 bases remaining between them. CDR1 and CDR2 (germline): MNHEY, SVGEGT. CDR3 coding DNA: TGTGCCGGCTCAGATGTTAGGGATGGCTACACCTTC. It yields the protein CAGSDVRDGYTF.

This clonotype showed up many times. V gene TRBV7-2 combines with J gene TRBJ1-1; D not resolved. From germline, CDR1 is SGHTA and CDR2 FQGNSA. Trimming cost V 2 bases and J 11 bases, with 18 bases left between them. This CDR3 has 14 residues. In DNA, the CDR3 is TGTGCCAGCAGCTTATATGGCACGACAACCGGGGCTTTCTTT. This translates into CASSLYGTTTGAFF.

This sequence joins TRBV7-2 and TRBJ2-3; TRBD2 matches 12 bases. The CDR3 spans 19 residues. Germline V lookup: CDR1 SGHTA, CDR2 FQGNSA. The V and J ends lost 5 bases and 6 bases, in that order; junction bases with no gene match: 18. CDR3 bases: TGTGCCAGCAGCCCACCAGGAGTGGCTAGCGGGGGGGCAGGGGATACGCAGTATTTT. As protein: CASSPPGVASGGAGDTQYF.

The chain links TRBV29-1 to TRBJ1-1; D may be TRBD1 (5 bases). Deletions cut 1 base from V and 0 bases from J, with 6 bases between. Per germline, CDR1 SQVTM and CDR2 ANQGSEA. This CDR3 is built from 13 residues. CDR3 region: CSVEAGVNTEAFF. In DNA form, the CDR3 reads TGCAGCGTTGAAGCGGGGGTGAACACTGAAGCTTTCTTT.

The CDR3 spells CASSHLWGGGGNGELFF. DNA for the CDR3: TGCGCCAGCAGCCACCTGTGGGGGGGTGGGGGGAACGGGGAGCTGTTTTTT. The chain is built from TRBV4-3 and TRBJ2-2, with 7 bases aligning to TRBD2. Germline assignment: CDR1 LGHNA and CDR2 YSLEER. The V segment lost 3 bases and the J segment 7 bases; nucleotides outside the gene matches: 14. The CDR3 totals 17 residues.

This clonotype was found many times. In nucleotides, the CDR3 is TGTGCCAGCAGTCCCGGGACAGGGAATCAGCCCCAGCATTTT. Its translation: CASSPGTGNQPQHF. This chain connects TRBV12-3 or TRBV12-4 to TRBJ1-5; 9 bases match TRBD1. Trimming cost V 5 bases and J 4 bases; bases outside gene matches: 3. The CDR3 is 14 amino acids.